A selection of T cell receptor beta chains follows, all from one sample in a study of blood T cell repertoires in COVID-19. The method was immunoSEQ multiplex PCR; TCRdb's version includes in-frame clones alone and lacks a portion of them. The data contain a few hundred thousand clones, approximately 84% of them singletons. The sequenced material came from PBMCs or T cells enriched from blood (not recorded which). These receptors came from a woman between 25 and 40 years old who had recovered from COVID-19. Each CDR3 is given with its conserved first and last residue. D genes are given only for firm matches. Clone size is not always given. Where it is, it says once, few, many or a class for expanded clones.

v_call	d_call	clone_size	j_call	cdr3_nt	cdr3_aa
TRBV6-1	TRBD1	-	TRBJ1-1	TGTGCCAGCAGTGAAGCGGTATCAGGGGGGTACACTGAAGCTTTCTTT	CASSEAVSGGYTEAFF
TRBV6-5	-	few	TRBJ2-7	TGTGCCAGCAGCCCCCAGGGAACATCCACCTACGAGCAGTACTTC	CASSPQGTSTYEQYF
TRBV7-2	-	-	TRBJ2-7	TGTGCCAGCAGAACTGGGGCATCCGAGCAGTACTTC	CASRTGASEQYF
TRBV5-6	TRBD1	once	TRBJ1-2	TGTGCCAGCAGCGCAAAACCGGGACAGGGGGCGGGTGGCTACACCTTC	CASSAKPGQGAGGYTF
TRBV11-2	TRBD1	-	TRBJ1-2	TGTGCCAGCACGACAGGGGTAGAGGGCTACACCTTC	CASTTGVEGYTF
TRBV10-3	TRBD1	-	TRBJ2-2	TGTGCCATCAGTGATCCCGGGGGACAGGGGAACACCGGGGAGCTGTTTTTT	CAISDPGGQGNTGELFF
TRBV24-1	TRBD1	-	TRBJ1-2	TGTGCCACCAGTAGAGGACAGGGTACCTATGGCTACACCTTC	CATSRGQGTYGYTF
TRBV6-2/TRBV6-3	TRBD1	-	TRBJ2-7	TGTGCCAGCAGTTACTCCCTGGGACAGGTCTTAGTCGGTGACGAGCAGTACTTC	CASSYSLGQVLVGDEQYF
TRBV5-5	TRBD1	-	TRBJ2-5	TGTGCCAGCAGCTTGTCCCCGGGACAGGGGGCGCGGGAGACCCAGTACTTC	CASSLSPGQGARETQYF
TRBV3-1/TRBV3-2	TRBD2	-	TRBJ2-5	TGTGCCAGCAGTGTACGGACTAGCGGGTACCAAGAGACCCAGTACTTC	CASSVRTSGYQETQYF
TRBV13	-	-	TRBJ2-7	TGTGCCAGCAGTTCCGGGACTCCCTACGAGCAGTACTTC	CASSSGTPYEQYF
TRBV5-5	-	few	TRBJ1-3	TGTGCCAGCAGCCGAGACTCTGGAAACACCATATATTTT	CASSRDSGNTIYF
TRBV15	-	once	TRBJ1-1	TGTGCCACCAGCAGAGCATTCGGGGTAGGGTCCACTGAAGCTTTCTTT	CATSRAFGVGSTEAFF
TRBV7-9	-	-	TRBJ1-1	TGTGCCAGCAGCTTAGCTTCGGGGATGAACACTGAAGCTTTCTTT	CASSLASGMNTEAFF
TRBV15	-	-	TRBJ2-5	TGTGCCACCAGCTCAGGCACTCAAGAGACCCAGTACTTC	CATSSGTQETQYF
TRBV7-9	-	-	TRBJ1-4	TGTGCCAGCAGCTTAGGACTATCAGACCCGGAAAAACTGTTTTTT	CASSLGLSDPEKLFF
TRBV2	-	once	TRBJ1-5	TGTGCCAGCAGTGAAGATGGTCAGGGTGGTCAGCCCCAGCATTTT	CASSEDGQGGQPQHF
TRBV2	TRBD1	-	TRBJ1-4	TGTGCCAGCAGTGAGAGGACAGGGAGGGTAGAACTGTTTTTT	CASSERTGRVELFF
TRBV29-1	-	-	TRBJ1-5	TGCAGCGTTGTCGCGAGGGCGGGCCAGCCCCAGCATTTT	CSVVARAGQPQHF
TRBV27	TRBD1	few	TRBJ1-4	TGTGCCAGCAGTTTAGGGGGTGGGGTGGCGAGGGGGCAGGAAAAACTGTTTTTT	CASSLGGGVARGQEKLFF
TRBV28	-	-	TRBJ1-4	TGTGCCAGCAGTTTACGACGGGATGGTAATGAAAAACTGTTTTTT	CASSLRRDGNEKLFF
TRBV7-6	-	few	TRBJ1-5	TGTGCCAGCAGCCTATACCACAGGGAAGATCAGCCCCAGCATTTT	CASSLYHREDQPQHF
TRBV5-1	TRBD2	-	TRBJ2-7	TGCGCCAGCAGCTTGGTCTGGACTAGCGACTCCTACGAGCAGTACTTC	CASSLVWTSDSYEQYF
TRBV2	-	-	TRBJ1-1	TGTGCCAGCAGTGTAAACGGAGCCAACACTGAAGCTTTCTTT	CASSVNGANTEAFF
TRBV7-2	TRBD2	-	TRBJ2-1	TGTGCCAGCAGCTTAGTAGGCGGGGGGCCCAATGAGCAGTTCTTC	CASSLVGGGPNEQFF
TRBV18	-	-	TRBJ2-5	TGTGCCAGCTCACCAATTGCGACAAACCAAGAGACCCAGTACTTC	CASSPIATNQETQYF
TRBV27	-	-	TRBJ1-1	TGTGCCAGCAGCACCCTAGGGACAATGAACACTGAAGCTTTCTTT	CASSTLGTMNTEAFF
TRBV5-1	-	-	TRBJ1-5	TGCGCCAGCAGCTCCACCGACAGTAGCAATCAGCCCCAGCATTTT	CASSSTDSSNQPQHF
TRBV7-8	TRBD1	-	TRBJ1-3	TGTGCCAGCAGCTTAGCTGGGACAGGGGAAGTAGGTGGAAACACCATATATTTT	CASSLAGTGEVGGNTIYF
TRBV5-1	TRBD1	once	TRBJ2-6	TGCGCCAGCACCGAGACAGGGGAGTTTGGTGGGGCCAACGTCCTGACTTTC	CASTETGEFGGANVLTF
TRBV5-8	TRBD1	-	TRBJ2-3	TGTGCCAGCAGCTCGCGACAGGGGAACACAGATACGCAGTATTTT	CASSSRQGNTDTQYF
TRBV12-3/TRBV12-4	TRBD2	-	TRBJ2-5	TGTGCCAGCAGTCCTGGACTAGCAGAGACCCAGTACTTC	CASSPGLAETQYF